One sample yielded the 15 T cell receptor beta chains listed below, sequenced in a study of cytomegalovirus exposure and HLA in healthy donors. Profiled with immunoSEQ multiplex PCR; TCRdb holds only in-frame clones, not every one. The table records a few hundred thousand clones, less than 90% of them present only once. The sequenced material came from PBMCs. The origin of the receptors is a man aged 18 to 30 in good health and CMV-seropositive.

The rearrangement links TRBV5-1 to TRBJ2-5; 14 bases line up with TRBD2. The CDR3 has 15 amino acids. The germline V gene encodes CDR1 SGHRS and CDR2 YFSETQ. Trimming took 7 bases from V and 5 from J; bases not matched to a gene: 7. CDR3 sequence: CASGTSGSLGETQYF. The CDR3 DNA sequence: TGCGCCAGCGGGACTAGCGGGAGTTTAGGGGAGACCCAGTACTTC.

The genes are TRBV28 and TRBJ2-1, with D tentatively TRBD1 (6 bases). The V gene's germline CDR1 is MDHEN and CDR2 SYDVKM. Trimming removed 4 bases from V and 4 bases from J, with 20 bases in between. The CDR3 is made up of 17 amino acids. The CDR3 bases are TGTGCCAGCAGTTCCCTATTGGGGGCTAGCCCATACAATGAGCAGTTCTTC. Amino acids: CASSSLLGASPYNEQFF.

This clone was detected only once. CDR3 bases: TGTGCTAGTGGTTTGGTAAACAGGGTCAATCAGCCCCAGCATTTT. Translated, it gives CASGLVNRVNQPQHF. This rearrangement joins TRBV12-5 to TRBJ1-5, with TRBD1 as a possible D gene (6 bases). V gave up 0 bases and J gave up 3 bases, with 9 bases separating them. CDR1 and CDR2 from the germline V gene are LGHNT and FRNRAP. CDR3 length equals 15 residues.

V gene TRBV28 combines with J gene TRBJ2-7; 12 nucleotides match TRBD2. Germline CDR1 is MDHEN and CDR2 is SYDVKM. The CDR3 consists of 15 residues. V shed 6 bases, J shed 1 base, and the junction held 4 bases outside the gene matches. The CDR3, as DNA: TGTGCCAGCAGCGACGGACTAGCGGGATCCTACGAGCAGTACTTC. Protein sequence: CASSDGLAGSYEQYF.

The table lists this clone with a few counts. The V call is TRBV12-2, the J call TRBJ1-1; the table's D call, TRBD1, has no DNA check behind it. TRBV12-2 is a pseudogene locus. The CDR3 extends over 16 amino acids. In DNA, the CDR3 is TGTGCAAGTCGCTTAGCGCTAGAGGGGGCCGGCACTGAAGCTTTCTTT. Translating it yields CASRLALEGAGTEAFF.

The V gene is TRBV6-1, the J gene TRBJ2-7; 9 positions agree with TRBD2. The CDR3 contains 15 residues. The trim removed 1 base at V and 3 bases at J, leaving 4 bases unmatched. Germline values: CDR1 MNHNS, CDR2 SASEGT. In DNA, the CDR3 is TGTGCCAGCAGTGAAGGACTAGCGGAGAACTACGAGCAGTACTTC. It is translated as CASSEGLAENYEQYF.

The chain employs TRBV27 and TRBJ1-2; 8 bases map to TRBD1. The germline gives CDR1 MNHEY, CDR2 SMNVEV (reference sequence). V was clipped by 2 bases and J by 7 bases; unmatched bases: 9. CDR3 length equals 15 residues. CDR3 sequence (DNA): TGTGCCAGCAGTTTAGGCGACAGGGGCTTGTTTGGCTACACCTTC. Protein sequence: CASSLGDRGLFGYTF.

The rearrangement links TRBV7-2 to TRBJ2-5, with D unclear. Trimming took 3 bases from V and 4 from J, leaving 12 bases between them. The CDR3 loop spans 14 amino acids. Germline CDR1 SGHTA, CDR2 FQGNSA. The CDR3 sequence is CASSFRRVTETQYF. Here the CDR3 DNA reads TGTGCCAGCAGCTTCCGGCGCGTGACAGAGACCCAGTACTTC.

The chain is built from TRBV21-1 and TRBJ1-2. TRBV21-1 is a pseudogene segment. This CDR3 is built from 14 residues. The CDR3 DNA sequence: TGTGCCAGCAGCAAAGGTGGAGGGGGCTATGGCTACACCTTC. Translation gives CASSKGGGGYGYTF.

The chain links TRBV7-9 to TRBJ1-2; 8 bases fit TRBD1. This CDR3 comprises 16 residues. CDR1 is SEHNR and CDR2 is FQNEAQ in the germline V gene (reference sequence). Trimming at V came to 6 bases and at J to 10 bases, leaving 19 bases not matched to a gene. CDR3: CASRPAGTGVFMVYTF. The CDR3 DNA sequence: TGTGCCAGCAGGCCCGCCGGGACAGGAGTATTTATGGTCTACACCTTC.

The chain uses TRBV5-1 and TRBJ2-7; TRBD1 aligns across 10 bases. The junction had 12 bases not matched to a gene; V was cut back by 1 base and J by 5 bases. This CDR3 is 17 amino acids long. The germline V gene encodes CDR1 SGHRS and CDR2 YFSETQ. Here the CDR3 DNA reads TGCGCCAGCAGCTTGTATCTACGGACAGGGGGGTCGCACGAGCAGTACTTC. Translation gives CASSLYLRTGGSHEQYF. Complete variable domain (other parts from reference TRBV5-1 and TRBJ2-7): KAGVTQTPRYLIKTRGQQVTLSCSPISGHRSVSWYQQTPGQGLQFLFEYFSETQRNKGNFPGRFSGRQFSNSRSEMNVSTLELGDSALYLCASSLYLRTGGSHEQYFGPGTRLTVT.

The V and J genes are TRBV19 and TRBJ1-5, with 7 bases lining up with TRBD1. Trimming at V came to 10 bases and at J to 2 bases, leaving 5 bases not matched to a gene. The CDR3 sequence is 13 residues long. Germline V gives CDR1 LNHDA, CDR2 SQIVND (reference sequence). This chain's CDR3 is CATLDRGNQPQHF. In DNA form, the CDR3 reads TGTGCCACCCTCGACAGGGGCAATCAGCCCCAGCATTTT.

The CDR3 spells CASSSVDGRGNTIYF. CDR3 DNA sequence: TGTGCCAGTAGTTCAGTGGACGGACGAGGAAACACCATATATTTT. This chain joins TRBV19 and TRBJ1-3, with no clear D. There are 15 residues in the CDR3. Looked up from germline, CDR1 is LNHDA and CDR2 is SQIVND (reference sequence). Trimming removed 5 bases at V and 4 bases at J, with 15 bases between.

This clone appeared once. The chain employs TRBV5-1 and TRBJ2-3; TRBD2 matches 7 bases. V shed 0 bases and J 4 bases; nucleotides not matched to a gene: 8. Per the germline V gene, CDR1 is SGHRS and CDR2 is YFSETQ. This CDR3 has 16 residues. CDR3 nucleotides: TGCGCCAGCAGCTTGGCCAATACGGGAGGATCAGATACGCAGTATTTT. This translates into CASSLANTGGSDTQYF.

The gene calls are TRBV2 and TRBJ2-7; perhaps TRBD2 as D (5 bases). V lost 9 bases and J lost 3, with 21 bases in between. The CDR3 sequence is 15 residues long. Per germline, CDR1 SNHLY and CDR2 FYNNEI. The CDR3 region is CASLPRVGSHYEQYF. DNA of the CDR3: TGTGCCAGTCTGCCTCGCGTGGGGAGTCACTACGAGCAGTACTTC.